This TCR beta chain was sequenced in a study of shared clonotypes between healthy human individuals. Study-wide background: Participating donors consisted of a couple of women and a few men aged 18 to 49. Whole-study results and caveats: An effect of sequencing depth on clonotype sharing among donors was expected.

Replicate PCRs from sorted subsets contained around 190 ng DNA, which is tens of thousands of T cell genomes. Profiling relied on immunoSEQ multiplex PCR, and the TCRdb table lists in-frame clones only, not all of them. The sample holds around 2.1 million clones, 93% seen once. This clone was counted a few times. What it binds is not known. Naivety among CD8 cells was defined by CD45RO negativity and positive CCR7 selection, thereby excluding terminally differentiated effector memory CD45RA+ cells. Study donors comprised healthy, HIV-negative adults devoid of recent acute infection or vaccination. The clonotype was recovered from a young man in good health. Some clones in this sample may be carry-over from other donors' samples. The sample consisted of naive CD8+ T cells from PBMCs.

Written as DNA, the CDR3 is TGTGCCAGCAGCTTTACGGGACTAGCGGGGTACGAGCAGTACTTC. This encodes CASSFTGLAGYEQYF. The V and J genes are TRBV7-2 and TRBJ2-7, with 13 bases identical to TRBD2. The CDR3 is 15 residues long. The J segment lost 4 bases and the V segment lost 3 bases, leaving 3 bases of the junction unmatched. CDR1 SGHTA and CDR2 FQGNSA come from the germline V gene.